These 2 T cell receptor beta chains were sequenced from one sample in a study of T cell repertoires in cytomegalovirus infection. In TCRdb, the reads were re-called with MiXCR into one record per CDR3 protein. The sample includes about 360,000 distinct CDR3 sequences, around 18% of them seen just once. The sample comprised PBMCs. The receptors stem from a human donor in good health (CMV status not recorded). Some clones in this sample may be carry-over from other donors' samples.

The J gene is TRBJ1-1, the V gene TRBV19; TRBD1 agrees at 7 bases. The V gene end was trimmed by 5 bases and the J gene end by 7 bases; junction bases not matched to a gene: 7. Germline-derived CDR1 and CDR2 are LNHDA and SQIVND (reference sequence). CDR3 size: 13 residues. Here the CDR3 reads CASSRRQGGEAFF. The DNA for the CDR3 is TGTGCCAGTAGTCGCCGACAGGGCGGTGAAGCTTTCTTT.

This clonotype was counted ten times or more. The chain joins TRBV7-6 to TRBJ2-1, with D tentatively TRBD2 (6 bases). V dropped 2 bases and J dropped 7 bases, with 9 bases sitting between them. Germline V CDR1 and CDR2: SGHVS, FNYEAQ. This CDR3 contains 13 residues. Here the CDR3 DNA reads TGTGCCAGCAGCTTACTAGCGTGGAATGAGCAGTTCTTC. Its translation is CASSLLAWNEQFF.